This T cell receptor beta chain was sequenced during a study of identical twins. Findings and caveats of the study: For cord blood, abundant beta clonotypes had fewer insertions, unlike memory repertoires, which showed none. Partial confounding of zero-insertion analyses by invariant MAIT and iNKT cells was possible.

The V gene's germline CDR1 is SGHAT and CDR2 FQNNGV. This CDR3 contains 15 residues. Trimming took off 0 bases at V and 5 bases at J, with 14 bases between the two ends. TCRdb re-derived calls from the 5' RACE reads in MiXCR, one entry per CDR3 protein. The table records some 190,000 distinct CDR3 sequences, approximately 15% of them present only once. Of note for this clonotype: The antigen remains unidentified.

These data were also reused for a study on T cells expressing NK-cell markers. That work adds: Alpha-beta TCR T cells were the sole sorting target in several experiments, owing to an anti-gamma-delta TCR antibody. The dominant NKG2C+ clonotypes represented about 1.0-7.5% of CD8+ T cells in six donors.

This chain uses TRBV11-2 with TRBJ2-7; maybe TRBD1 (6 bases). Sequenced input: CD8+ T cells sorted from blood. This clonotype was obtained from a young woman in good health. The CDR3 reads CASSLELGRGHEQYF. The CDR3 DNA follows: TGTGCCAGCAGCTTAGAACTCGGCAGGGGTCACGAGCAGTACTTC.